This TCR beta chain stems from a study of CD8+ T cells in alopecia areata. In the case of this clone: Its antigen is not known.

The CDR3 covers 12 residues. With 6 bases removed from V and 6 bases from J, the gap between germline ends came to 15 bases. Germline V gene data show CDR1 as SQVTM and CDR2 as ANQGSEA. Investigators isolated RNA and reverse transcribed it into cDNA to act as the sequencing template. TCRdb's copy holds only in-frame clones and misses some; the assay was immunoSEQ multiplex PCR. The sample has roughly 120,000 clones; 58% are singletons. The treatment: oral pan-JAK inhibitor, 5-10 mg twice daily. Specimens obtained from alopecia areata patients comprised lesional scalp punch biopsies and peripheral blood. A FACSAria was used to sort CD4+ and CD8+ T cells. These cells came from PBMCs. General study results and limits: The treated group had a single nonresponder, limiting CD8+ expansion-response conclusions.

Material: CD8+ T cells sorted from blood, obtained at week 4, from a patient treated with tofacitinib. The source of this sequence is a human donor with alopecia areata. The chain employs TRBV29-1 and TRBJ2-7; D perhaps matches TRBD2 (7 bases). The CDR3 region is CSVEGGPFEQYF. For the CDR3, the DNA is TGCAGCGTCGAGGGGGGGCCTTTCGAGCAGTACTTC.